The sequence of this T cell receptor (beta chain) was determined in a study of blood T cell repertoires in COVID-19. For the study at large: Specimens from acute and convalescent COVID-19 originated in the United States, Italy and Spain. Nucleic acid was either cDNA or gDNA, and it came from T cells, B-cell-depleted T cells, or PBMCs.

V lost 5 bases, J lost 8 bases, and 0 bases stayed unmatched. Germline-derived CDR1 and CDR2 are SQVTM and ANQGSEA. The CDR3 spans 10 residues. As processed by the authors: Estimated nucleated cell counts came from reference gene primer amplification. Sequencing used immunoSEQ multiplex PCR; TCRdb keeps in-frame clones, though not all of them. For V, J and clone size, that table is used; D and trimming come from the DNA. The sample records about 110,000 clones, about four fifths being singletons. The sample was peripheral blood. The rearrangement joins TRBV29-1 to TRBJ1-2; the match to TRBD1 covers 9 bases. This sequence was found in a human donor in a cohort sampled during active COVID-19. The CDR3 region has the DNA TGCAGCGTTACAGGGGGCGGCTACACCTTC. Its protein is CSVTGGGYTF. The full variable domain, in which reference TRBV29-1 and TRBJ1-2 provide the parts outside the CDR3, is SAVISQKPSRDICQRGTSLTIQCQVDSQVTMMFWYRQQPGQSLTLIATANQGSEATYESGFVIDKFPISRPNLTFSTLTVSNMSPEDSSIYLCSVTGGGYTFGSGTRLTVV.